This T cell receptor beta chain was recovered during a study of blood T cell repertoires in COVID-19. Study summary: Collection of acute and convalescent COVID-19 samples took place in the United States, Italy and Spain.

Germline-derived CDR1 and CDR2 are SGHRS and YFSETQ. With 1 base removed from V and 5 bases from J, the gap between germline ends came to 15 bases. This CDR3 has 15 amino acids. In the study's own analysis: It was from reference gene primer amplification that nucleated cell counts were estimated. Using immunoSEQ multiplex PCR, the repertoire was profiled, and TCRdb retains in-frame clones only, with some absent. The V and J calls and the clone size are those of that table, but D and trimming were determined from the DNA. This table holds roughly 180,000 clones, approximately 88% found once. The sample comprised peripheral blood. The rearrangement uses TRBV5-1 and TRBJ2-5; weak D call: TRBD2 (6 bases). This sequence originates from a woman in her twenties or thirties with acute or convalescent COVID-19. The CDR3 coding sequence is TGCGCCAGCAGCTTGTTGGGTAGCGGTGTGGAGACCCAGTACTTC. Translating gives CASSLLGSGVETQYF.